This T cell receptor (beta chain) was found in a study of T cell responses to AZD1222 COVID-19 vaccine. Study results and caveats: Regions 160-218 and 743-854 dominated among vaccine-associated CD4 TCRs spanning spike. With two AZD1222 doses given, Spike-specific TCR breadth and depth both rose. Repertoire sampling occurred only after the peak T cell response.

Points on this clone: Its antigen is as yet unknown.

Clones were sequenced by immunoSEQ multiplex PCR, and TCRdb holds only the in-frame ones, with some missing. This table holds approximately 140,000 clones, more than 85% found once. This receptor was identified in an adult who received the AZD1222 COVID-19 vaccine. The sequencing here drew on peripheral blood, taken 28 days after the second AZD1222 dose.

The CDR3 here is CASSPGLNTEAFF. The CDR3 nucleotides are TGTGCCAGCAGCCCTGGCTTGAACACTGAAGCTTTCTTT. The V call is TRBV9, the J call TRBJ1-1; D gene ambiguous. CDR1 is SGDLS and CDR2 is YYNGEE in the germline V gene. CDR3 length: 13 residues. V was pared by 4 bases and J by 0 bases, with 7 bases between. The full variable domain, rest sourced from reference TRBV9 and TRBJ1-1, is DSGVTQTPKHLITATGQRVTLRCSPRSGDLSVYWYQQSLDQGLQFLIQYYNGEERAKGNILERFSAQQFPDLHSELNLSSLELGDSALYFCASSPGLNTEAFFGQGTRLTVV.